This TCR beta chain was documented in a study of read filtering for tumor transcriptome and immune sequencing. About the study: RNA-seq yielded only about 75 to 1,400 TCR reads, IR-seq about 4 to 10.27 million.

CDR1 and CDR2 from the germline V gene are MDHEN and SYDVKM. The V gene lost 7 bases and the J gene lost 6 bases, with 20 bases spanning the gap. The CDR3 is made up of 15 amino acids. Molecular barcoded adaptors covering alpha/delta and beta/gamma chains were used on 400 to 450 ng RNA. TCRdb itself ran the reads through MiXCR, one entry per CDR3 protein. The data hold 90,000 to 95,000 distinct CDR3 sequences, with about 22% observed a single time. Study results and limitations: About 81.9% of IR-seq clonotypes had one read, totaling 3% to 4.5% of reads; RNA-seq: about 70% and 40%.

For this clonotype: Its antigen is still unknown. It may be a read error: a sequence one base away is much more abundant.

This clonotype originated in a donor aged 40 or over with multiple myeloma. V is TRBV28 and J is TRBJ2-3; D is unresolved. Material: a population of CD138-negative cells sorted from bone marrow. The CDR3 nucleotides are TGTGCCAGCAACTGGATCACCCCCCCACGGGATACGCAGTATTTT. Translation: CASNWITPPRDTQYF.